These 17 T cell receptor beta chains came from one sample sequenced in a study of cytomegalovirus exposure and HLA in healthy donors (dated by TCRdb to the late 2010s). Libraries were prepared through the immunoSEQ multiplex PCR assay. In TCRdb, the immuneACCESS table is reduced to in-frame sequences with V and J assigned. These tables do not hold every clone; where another copy was compared, an unresolved V gene accounts for under half, and the others remain unexplained. Within this sample are over 200,000 clones, with 75% to 90% of them counted one time only. 4.5% to 7% of the sample belongs to the ten largest clones. The source material was PBMCs. The receptors shown here come from a woman between 18 and 29 years old in good health and CMV-seronegative.

The V and J genes are TRBV7-9 and TRBJ2-2; D not resolved. This CDR3 contains 14 residues. The ends were cut back, 6 bases at V and 4 bases at J, with 12 bases in the middle. Germline loops: CDR1 SEHNR, CDR2 FQNEAQ (reference sequence). In DNA, the CDR3 is TGTGCCAGCAGTTACGACGGTGTCACCGGGGAGCTGTTTTTT. Protein: CASSYDGVTGELFF.

This chain uses TRBV30 with TRBJ2-5; no clear D. The germline CDR1 and CDR2 sequences are GTSNPN and SVGIG (reference sequence). The CDR3 spans 14 residues. V gave up 0 bases and J gave up 5 bases, with 13 bases separating them. CDR3 DNA sequence: TGTGCCTGGAGTGTACATTATCTTCCCGAGACCCAGTACTTC. Protein product: CAWSVHYLPETQYF.

The chain couples TRBV27 to TRBJ1-5, with D perhaps TRBD1 (5 bases). The CDR3 contains 12 residues. CDR1 MNHEY and CDR2 SMNVEV come from the germline V gene (reference sequence). Trimming shortened V by 0 bases and J by 9 bases, and 6 bases separated the two germline ends. This chain's CDR3 is CASSLSGGPQHF. The CDR3 region has the DNA TGTGCCAGCAGTTTATCGGGGGGGCCCCAGCATTTT.

The J gene is TRBJ2-5, the V gene TRBV6-1; 13 bases match TRBD2. Trimming took 5 bases from V and 4 from J; bases not matched to a gene: 4. The length of the CDR3 is 15 residues. CDR1 MNHNS and CDR2 SASEGT come from the germline V gene. The DNA for the CDR3 is TGTGCCAGCAGTATAGGACTAGCGGGAGCAGAGACCCAGTACTTC. Protein: CASSIGLAGAETQYF.

V usage is TRBV6-5 and J usage is TRBJ1-1, with TRBD1 identical over 9 bases. This CDR3 is 14 amino acids long. The germline gives CDR1 MNHEY, CDR2 SVGAGI. Trimming cost V 5 bases and J 6 bases; bases outside gene matches: 7. In DNA form, the CDR3 reads TGTGCCAGCAGTCCGGGACAGGGAGGCGCTGAAGCTTTCTTT. This codes for CASSPGQGGAEAFF.

The rearrangement links TRBV4-1 to TRBJ1-6; D is possibly TRBD1 (5 bases). The CDR3 has 16 residues. The germline gives CDR1 MGHRA, CDR2 YSYEKL. Trimming pared 0 bases from V and 5 bases from J, leaving 11 bases between. The CDR3 DNA reads as TGCGCCAGCAGCCAAGAGCAGGGCCTGGATAATTCACCCCTCCACTTT. Its protein is CASSQEQGLDNSPLHF.

In its sample, this clone was seen a few times. The genes are TRBV19 and TRBJ2-5; D not resolved. CDR1 LNHDA and CDR2 SQIVND come from the germline V gene (reference sequence). Trimming shortened V by 5 bases and J by 2 bases, and 3 bases separated the two germline ends. The CDR3 is 11 residues long. CDR3 loop: CASSLQETQYF. CDR3 coding DNA: TGTGCCAGTAGTTTACAAGAGACCCAGTACTTC.

This clone was observed once. The chain recombines TRBV11-3 with TRBJ2-1; the D gene could be TRBD1 or TRBD2 (5 bases each). The germline V gene has CDR1 SGHNT and CDR2 YENEEA. Trimming stripped 4 bases from V and 10 bases from J, with 11 bases between. This CDR3 is 12 amino acids long. CDR3 bases: TGTGCCAGCAGCTCAACGTGGGGGGAGCAGTTCTTC. This gives the protein CASSSTWGEQFF. The full variable domain, with the rest looked up from reference TRBV11-3 and TRBJ2-1, is EAGVVQSPRYKIIEKKQPVAFWCNPISGHNTLYWYLQNLGQGPELLIRYENEEAVDDSQLPKDRFSAERLKGVDSTLKIQPAELGDSAVYLCASSSTWGEQFFGPGTRLTVL.

CDR3 loop: CASLRQFQGYTF. In DNA, the CDR3 is TGTGCCAGCCTCCGACAGTTCCAGGGCTACACCTTC. The V and J genes are TRBV2 and TRBJ1-2; D is perhaps TRBD1 (5 bases). The length of the CDR3 is 12 residues. Germline values: CDR1 SNHLY, CDR2 FYNNEI. V shed 8 bases and J shed 8 bases, with 15 bases lying between them. The full variable domain, rest sourced from reference TRBV2 and TRBJ1-2, is EPEVTQTPSHQVTQMGQEVILRCVPISNHLYFYWYRQILGQKVEFLVSFYNNEISEKSEIFDDQFSVERPDGSNFTLKIRSTKLEDSAMYFCASLRQFQGYTFGSGTRLTVV.

Only one count was recorded for this clone. The chain combines TRBV25-1 with TRBJ2-2; D uncertain. Looked up from germline, CDR1 is MGHDK and CDR2 is SYGVNS. The CDR3 length is 14 residues. Trimming took 6 bases from V and 4 from J, leaving 12 bases between them. CDR3 DNA sequence: TGTGCCAGCAGCGCCGGCCTGATCACCGGGGAGCTGTTTTTT. As protein: CASSAGLITGELFF.

The rearrangement joins TRBV18 to TRBJ1-1, with D possibly TRBD1 on 5 matching bases. Trimming left V 2 bases short and J 4 bases short, with 11 bases between. The CDR3 sequence is 14 residues long. Per the germline V gene, CDR1 is KGHSH and CDR2 is LQKENI. DNA of the CDR3: TGTGCCAGCTCACCAAACGCGGGGGGCACTGAAGCTTTCTTT. Its protein is CASSPNAGGTEAFF.

This clone has only one observation. The chain employs TRBV6-6 and TRBJ2-5, with D unresolved. The CDR3 consists of 14 residues. V was trimmed by 6 bases and J by 4 bases, leaving 15 bases between them. CDR1 is MNHNY and CDR2 is SVGAGI in the germline V gene (reference sequence). CDR3 region: CASRDSGRPETQYF. CDR3 nucleotide sequence: TGTGCCAGCAGGGATTCCGGGCGCCCAGAGACCCAGTACTTC.

This chain joins TRBV11-2 and TRBJ2-5; the match to TRBD2 covers 10 bases. Germline V gene lookup returns CDR1 SGHAT and CDR2 FQNNGV. The CDR3 loop spans 15 amino acids. Unmatched junction bases numbered 7, after V lost 5 bases and J lost 4 bases. The CDR3 sequence is CASSPLAGIGETQYF. CDR3 coding DNA: TGTGCCAGCAGCCCACTAGCGGGAATTGGAGAGACCCAGTACTTC.

The V call is TRBV10-3, the J call TRBJ1-2; weak D call: TRBD1 (5 bases). This CDR3 is 17 amino acids long. V shed 6 bases and J shed 0 bases, with 20 bases lying between them. Germline V lookup: CDR1 ENHRY, CDR2 SYGVKD. This chain's CDR3 is CAIRGRDGGFTNYGYTF. CDR3 in DNA: TGTGCCATCAGGGGGCGGGACGGAGGATTTACTAACTATGGCTACACCTTC.

This clone showed up just once. V gene TRBV19 combines with J gene TRBJ2-1; 9 bases line up with TRBD1. The CDR3 sequence is 17 residues long. In germline, CDR1 is LNHDA, CDR2 SQIVND (reference sequence). The V segment lost 6 bases and the J segment 6 bases; nucleotides outside the gene matches: 15. The CDR3 bases are TGTGCCAGTAGGGGGGGAAACCGGGACAGGGAGGCCAATGAGCAGTTCTTC. Translated: CASRGGNRDREANEQFF.

This clone was recorded only once. The CDR3 loop reads CASSLARGPEAFF. CDR3 bases: TGTGCCAGCAGCTTGGCCAGGGGGCCTGAAGCTTTCTTT. The chain combines TRBV5-6 with TRBJ1-1, with 8 bases matching TRBD1. CDR1 and CDR2 from the germline V gene are SGHDT and YYEEEE. V lost 0 bases, J lost 6 bases, and 1 base stayed unmatched. The CDR3 has 13 amino acids.

V usage is TRBV30 and J usage is TRBJ1-1; D not resolved. This CDR3 has 11 amino acids. Germline assignment: CDR1 GTSNPN and CDR2 SVGIG (reference sequence). V lost 2 bases and J 8 bases, leaving 9 bases between the germline ends. CDR3 sequence reads: CAWSSSGEAFF. The CDR3 coding sequence is TGTGCCTGGAGTTCTTCGGGGGAAGCTTTCTTT.